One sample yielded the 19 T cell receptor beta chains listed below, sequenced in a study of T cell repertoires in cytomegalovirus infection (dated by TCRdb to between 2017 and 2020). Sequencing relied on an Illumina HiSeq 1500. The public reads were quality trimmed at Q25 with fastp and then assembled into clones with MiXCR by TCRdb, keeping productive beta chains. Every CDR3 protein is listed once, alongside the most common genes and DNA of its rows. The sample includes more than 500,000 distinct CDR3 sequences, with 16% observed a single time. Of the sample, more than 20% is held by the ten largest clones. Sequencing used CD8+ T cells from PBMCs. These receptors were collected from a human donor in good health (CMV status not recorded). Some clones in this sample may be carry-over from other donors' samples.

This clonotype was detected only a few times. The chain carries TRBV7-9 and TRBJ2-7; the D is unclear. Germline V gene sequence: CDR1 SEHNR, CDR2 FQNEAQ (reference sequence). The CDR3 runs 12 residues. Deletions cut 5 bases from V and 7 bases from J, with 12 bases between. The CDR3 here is CASSARVAEQYF. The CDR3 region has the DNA TGTGCCAGCAGCGCACGTGTGGCTGAGCAGTACTTC.

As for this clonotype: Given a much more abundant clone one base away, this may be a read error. CDR3 sequence reads: CASTSTADTQCF. The DNA for the CDR3 is TGTGCCAGCACTTCGACAGCGGATACGCAGTGTTTT. The chain uses TRBV6-1 and TRBJ2-3, with D possibly called TRBD1 or TRBD2 (5 bases each). The CDR3 is 12 residues long. Per germline, CDR1 MNHNS and CDR2 SASEGT.

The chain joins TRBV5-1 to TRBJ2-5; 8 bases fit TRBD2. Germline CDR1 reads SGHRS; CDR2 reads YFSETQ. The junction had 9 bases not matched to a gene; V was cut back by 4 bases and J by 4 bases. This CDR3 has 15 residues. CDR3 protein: CASSPTAGDGETQYF. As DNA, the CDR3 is TGCGCCAGCAGCCCCACAGCGGGGGACGGAGAGACCCAGTACTTC.

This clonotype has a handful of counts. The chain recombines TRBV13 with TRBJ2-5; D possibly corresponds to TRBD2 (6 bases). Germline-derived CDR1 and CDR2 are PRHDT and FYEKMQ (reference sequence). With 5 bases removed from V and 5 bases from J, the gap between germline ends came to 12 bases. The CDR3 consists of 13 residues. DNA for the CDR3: TGTGCCAGCAGCGGTGGGGGGTTGGAGACCCAGTACTTC. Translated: CASSGGGLETQYF. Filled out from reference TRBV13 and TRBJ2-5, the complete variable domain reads AAGVIQSPRHLIKEKRETATLKCYPIPRHDTVYWYQQGPGQDPQFLISFYEKMQSDKGSIPDRFSAQQFSDYHSELNMSSLELGDSALYFCASSGGGLETQYFGPGTRLLVL.

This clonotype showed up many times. Written as DNA, the CDR3 is TGTGCCAGCAGTCAGCAGTGGGGTGGCTACACCTTC. It translates to CASSQQWGGYTF. The chain uses TRBV12-3 or TRBV12-4 and TRBJ1-2; no reliable D call. The V gene lost 5 bases and the J gene lost 7 bases, with 11 bases spanning the gap. The CDR3 spans 12 residues.

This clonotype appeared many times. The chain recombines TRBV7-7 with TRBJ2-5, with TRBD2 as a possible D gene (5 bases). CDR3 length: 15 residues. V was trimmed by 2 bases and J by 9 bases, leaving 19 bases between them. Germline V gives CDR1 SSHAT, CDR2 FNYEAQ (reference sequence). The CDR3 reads CASSLTASGLEAQYF. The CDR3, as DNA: TGTGCCAGCAGCTTAACGGCCTCCGGATTGGAGGCCCAGTACTTC.

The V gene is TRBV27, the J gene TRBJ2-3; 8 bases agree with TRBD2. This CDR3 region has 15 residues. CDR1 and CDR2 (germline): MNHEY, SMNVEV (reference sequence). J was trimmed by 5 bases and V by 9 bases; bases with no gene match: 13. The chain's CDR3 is CASFPGGGFRDTQYF. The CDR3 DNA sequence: TGTGCCAGTTTTCCCGGGGGGGGCTTTCGAGATACGCAGTATTTT.

The CDR3 sequence: CATSDSGDSNQPQHF. In DNA form, the CDR3 reads TGTGCCACCAGTGATTCGGGCGATAGCAATCAGCCCCAGCATTTT. The chain carries TRBV24-1 and TRBJ1-5; D call uncertain. This CDR3 contains 15 residues. Deletions cut 2 bases from V and 0 bases from J, with 7 bases between. Germline CDR1 reads KGHDR; CDR2 reads SFDVKD.

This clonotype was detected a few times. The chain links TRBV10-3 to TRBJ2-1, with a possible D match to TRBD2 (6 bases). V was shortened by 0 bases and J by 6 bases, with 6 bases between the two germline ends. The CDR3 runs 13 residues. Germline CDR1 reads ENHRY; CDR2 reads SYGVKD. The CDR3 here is CAISESGLNEQFF. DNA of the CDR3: TGTGCCATCAGTGAGTCGGGACTCAATGAGCAGTTCTTC.

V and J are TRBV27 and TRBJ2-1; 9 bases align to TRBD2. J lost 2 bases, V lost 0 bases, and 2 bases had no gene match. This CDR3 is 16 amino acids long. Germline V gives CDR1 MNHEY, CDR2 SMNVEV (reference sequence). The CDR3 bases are TGTGCCAGCAGTTTATCTAGCGGGGGCCCCTACAATGAGCAGTTCTTC. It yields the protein CASSLSSGGPYNEQFF.

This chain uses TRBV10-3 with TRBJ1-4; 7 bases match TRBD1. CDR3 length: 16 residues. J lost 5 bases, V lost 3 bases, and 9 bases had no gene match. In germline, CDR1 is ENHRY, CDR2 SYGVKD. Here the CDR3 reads CAISDVHRGDNEKLFF. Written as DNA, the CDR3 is TGTGCCATCAGTGACGTTCACAGGGGCGACAATGAAAAACTGTTTTTT.

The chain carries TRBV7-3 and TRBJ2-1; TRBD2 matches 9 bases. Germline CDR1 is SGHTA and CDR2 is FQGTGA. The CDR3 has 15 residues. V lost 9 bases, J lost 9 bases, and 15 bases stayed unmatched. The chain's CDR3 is CASSPAGGPTGEQFF. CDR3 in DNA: TGTGCCAGTAGCCCGGCGGGAGGGCCGACGGGTGAGCAGTTCTTC.

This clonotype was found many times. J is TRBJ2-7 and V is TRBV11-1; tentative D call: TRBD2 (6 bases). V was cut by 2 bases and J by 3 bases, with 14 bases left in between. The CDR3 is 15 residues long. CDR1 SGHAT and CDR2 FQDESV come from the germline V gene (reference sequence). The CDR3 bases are TGTGCCAGCAGCTTATTCGGGACTGCAGACTACGAGCAGTACTTC. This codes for CASSLFGTADYEQYF.

The CDR3 region has the DNA TGTGCCAGTAGTAGGGAACAGGGACTGGACAACTATGGCTACACCTTC. Its protein is CASSREQGLDNYGYTF. The chain employs TRBV19 and TRBJ1-2; the D gene is possibly TRBD1 (6 bases). This CDR3 is 16 amino acids long. Germline V gene sequence: CDR1 LNHDA, CDR2 SQIVND (reference sequence). The V end was cut by 4 bases, the J end by 2 bases, with 17 bases between.

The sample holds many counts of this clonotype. The CDR3 spells CASSFRDRSHNEQFF. In DNA form, the CDR3 reads TGTGCCAGCAGCTTTAGGGACAGGTCCCACAATGAGCAGTTCTTC. The V and J genes are TRBV7-6 and TRBJ2-1; 8 bases line up with TRBD1. This CDR3 has 15 amino acids. V dropped 3 bases and J dropped 5; count of bases not matched to a gene: 6. CDR1 and CDR2 (germline): SGHVS, FNYEAQ.

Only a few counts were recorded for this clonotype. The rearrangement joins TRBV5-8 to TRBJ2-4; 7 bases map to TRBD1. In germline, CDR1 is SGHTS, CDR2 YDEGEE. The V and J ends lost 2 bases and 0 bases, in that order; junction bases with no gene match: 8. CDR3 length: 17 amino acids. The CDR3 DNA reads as TGTGCCAGCAGCTTCTGGACAGGACGACTAGCCAAAAACATTCAGTACTTC. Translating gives CASSFWTGRLAKNIQYF. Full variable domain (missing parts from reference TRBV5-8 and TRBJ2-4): EAGVTQSPTHLIKTRGQQATLRCSPISGHTSVYWYQQALGLGLQFLLWYDEGEERNRGNFPPRFSGRQFPNYSSELNVNALELEDSALYLCASSFWTGRLAKNIQYFGAGTRLSVL.

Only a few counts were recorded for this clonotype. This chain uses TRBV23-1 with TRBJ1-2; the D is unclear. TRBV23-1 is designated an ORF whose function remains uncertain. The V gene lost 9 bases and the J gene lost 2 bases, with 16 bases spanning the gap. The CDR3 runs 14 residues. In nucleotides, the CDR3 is TGCGCCAGGACCCCGGCGCGGGGAAACTATGGCTACACCTTC. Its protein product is CARTPARGNYGYTF.

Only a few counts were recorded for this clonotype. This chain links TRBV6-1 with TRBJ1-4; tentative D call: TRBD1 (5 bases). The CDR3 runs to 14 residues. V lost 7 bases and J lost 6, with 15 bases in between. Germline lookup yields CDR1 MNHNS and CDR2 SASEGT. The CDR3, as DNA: TGTGCCAGCACCGGACGGGGGTTGGATGAAAAACTGTTTTTT. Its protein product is CASTGRGLDEKLFF.

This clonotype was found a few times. The CDR3 region has the DNA TGTGCCTGGAGTGCCCCGGGGGGCACTGAAGCTTTCTTT. Encoded protein: CAWSAPGGTEAFF. The V call is TRBV30, the J call TRBJ1-1; D possibly corresponds to TRBD1 (5 bases). The CDR3 extends over 13 amino acids. Trimming shortened V by 1 base and J by 4 bases, and 10 bases separated the two germline ends. Germline loops: CDR1 GTSNPN, CDR2 SVGIG (reference sequence).